The clone carrying this T cell receptor (beta chain) turned up a few times. The sample's time point: persistent/refractory GD, antithyroid drugs over 5 years with positive TRAb. Preparation of the TCR library used RNA extracted from PBMCs. These data originate in a study of regulatory T cells in long-lasting Graves disease. HTBI primers from iRepertoire and Arm-PCR of CDR3 regions yielded the TCR beta libraries. In TCRdb, the multiplex PCR reads were re-called with MiXCR into one record per CDR3 protein. The table includes over 300,000 distinct CDR3 sequences, about 20% detected once. Germline lookup yields CDR1 SGHRS and CDR2 YFSETQ. V was shortened by 4 bases and J by 7 bases, with 17 bases between the two germline ends. There are 14 residues in the CDR3.

The rearrangement links TRBV5-1 to TRBJ1-2, with unresolved D. This sequence originates from a female donor with Graves disease. The source material was peripheral blood mononuclear cells (PBMCs), sampled when the disease was refractory, from a patient treated with antithyroid drugs. CDR3 residues: CASSPPAGTTGYTF. CDR3 bases: TGCGCCAGCAGCCCTCCGGCGGGTACCACTGGCTACACCTTC.